This T cell receptor beta chain was found in a study of T-cell reconstitution after alpha-beta-depleted transplantation in children. Unique molecular identifiers were built into the TCRbeta library. Each CDR3 protein is one row after TCRdb ran MiXCR on the PCR reads. This table holds approximately 520,000 distinct CDR3 sequences, about an eighth found once. The length of the CDR3 is 17 residues. The V gene's germline CDR1 is LGHNA and CDR2 YSLEER. The V end was cut by 4 bases, the J end by 1 base, with 18 bases between. The sequence derives from a female patient between 2 and 15 years old who had a stem cell transplant for aplastic anemia, so the T cells may come from the graft donor. The genes are TRBV4-3 and TRBJ2-3; a possible D gene is TRBD1 (8 bases). The sample was PBMCs, mostly from graft donor cells, taken 180 days after TCRalphabeta/CD19-depleted stem cell transplant. The CDR3 loop is CASSLRQGAGGTDTQYF. The DNA of the CDR3 is TGCGCCAGCAGCCTCCGGCAGGGGGCGGGGGGCACAGATACGCAGTATTTT.